Presented here are 4 T cell receptor beta chains from one specimen sequenced in a study of cytomegalovirus exposure and HLA in healthy donors (dated by TCRdb to 2015 to 2018). Library preparation employed the immunoSEQ multiplex PCR assay. The multiplex PCR relied on a mix of 60 forward primers for TCR Vbeta segments and 13 reverse primers for TCR Jbeta segments. TCRdb took over this immuneACCESS table, retaining in-frame rearrangements with V and J assigned. Such tables are incomplete; in checked studies, under half of the missing clones stem from an unresolved V gene, and the remainder is unexplained. This sample has around 120,000 clones in its table, and about four fifths of those were observed once. Approximately 8.8% of the sample rests with the top ten. What was sequenced was PBMCs. The receptors originated from a female donor in good health and CMV-seropositive.

The chain carries TRBV6-5 and TRBJ1-6; 8 nucleotides match TRBD1. Germline trimming cut 7 bases from V and 14 bases from J; bases unmatched to any gene: 13. The CDR3 is made up of 14 amino acids. Germline assignment: CDR1 MNHEY and CDR2 SVGAGI. The CDR3 reads CASTLGQGPTTLHF. As DNA, the CDR3 is TGTGCCAGCACCCTCGGACAGGGTCCTACCACCCTCCACTTT.

The gene calls are TRBV9 and TRBJ2-3, with TRBD2 matching over 11 bases. With V trimmed by 3 bases and J by 2 bases, 2 bases remained unmatched. The CDR3 covers 15 residues. CDR1 SGDLS and CDR2 YYNGEE come from the germline V gene. As DNA, the CDR3 is TGTGCCAGCAGCGGTAGCGGGGGGGACACAGATACGCAGTATTTT. It is translated as CASSGSGGDTDTQYF.

This clone has a single count. This chain connects TRBV7-9 to TRBJ1-1, with D possibly being TRBD1 (5 bases). Trimming stripped 2 bases from V and 3 bases from J, with 10 bases between. This CDR3 contains 14 residues. The germline V gene encodes CDR1 SEHNR and CDR2 FQNEAQ (reference sequence). CDR3 bases: TGTGCCAGCAGCTTACGTGCAGGGCACACTGAAGCTTTCTTT. Translated: CASSLRAGHTEAFF. The whole variable domain, remainder taken from reference TRBV7-9 and TRBJ1-1, is DTGVSQNPRHKITKRGQNVTFRCDPISEHNRLYWYRQTLGQGPEFLTYFQNEAQLEKSRLLSDRFSAERPKGSFSTLEIQRTEQGDSAMYLCASSLRAGHTEAFFGQGTRLTVV.

The chain combines TRBV28 with TRBJ1-5; D is unresolved. Germline CDR1 MDHEN, CDR2 SYDVKM. The ends were cut back, 5 bases at V and 0 bases at J, with 11 bases in the middle. The CDR3 is 15 amino acids. Here the CDR3 DNA reads TGTGCCAGCAGTCAAGGCGGAAATAGCAATCAGCCCCAGCATTTT. Translating it yields CASSQGGNSNQPQHF.